Listed here are 2 T cell receptor beta chains from one sample, sequenced in a study of Graves' ophthalmopathy and Graves' hyperthyroidism. The study amplified TCR beta CDR3 regions using RNA transcripts. The first round was an RT-PCR with HTBI primers, and the second round was a multiplex PCR. TCRdb recomputed calls from the multiplex PCR reads with MiXCR, one row per CDR3 protein. The sample has almost 750,000 distinct CDR3 sequences, 40% seen once. Sample: peripheral blood. The source is an adult man with Graves' ophthalmopathy.

V and J are TRBV25-1 and TRBJ1-3; D is uncertain. The CDR3 consists of 12 residues. Germline CDR1 is MGHDK and CDR2 is SYGVNS. The V gene lost 8 bases and the J gene lost 4 bases, with 9 bases spanning the gap. The CDR3 is CASLLAGNTIYF. The DNA for the CDR3 is TGTGCCAGCCTACTGGCGGGAAACACCATATATTTT.

The chain employs TRBV20-1 and TRBJ1-2, with 7 bases fitting TRBD1. Germline CDR1 is DFQATT and CDR2 is SNEGSKA (reference sequence). The CDR3 is made up of 12 amino acids. V was pared by 5 bases and J by 9 bases, with 9 bases of the junction left unmatched. CDR3 protein: CSAPAGTVSYTF. CDR3 bases: TGCAGTGCTCCTGCTGGGACAGTGAGCTACACCTTC.